Below are 9 T cell receptor beta chains sequenced from a single sample in a study of cytotoxic CD8 clonotypes in ibrutinib-treated CLL. Sequencing used immunoSEQ multiplex PCR; TCRdb keeps in-frame clones, though not all of them. Of around 150,000 clones listed, around 80% are singletons. Sequencing was performed on PBMCs, taken after 36 months of ibrutinib treatment. These TCRs come from a human donor with chronic lymphocytic leukemia.

The chain combines TRBV10-3 with TRBJ1-5; D is perhaps TRBD1 (6 bases). V lost 9 bases and J 4 bases, leaving 10 bases between the germline ends. Per germline, CDR1 ENHRY and CDR2 SYGVKD. The CDR3 length is 12 residues. The CDR3 nucleotides are TGTGCCATAGGGGGACCGAATCAGCCCCAGCATTTT. Encoded protein: CAIGGPNQPQHF.

This clone was observed a handful of times. The chain links TRBV7-9 to TRBJ1-1; D uncertain. The germline V gene has CDR1 SEHNR and CDR2 FQNEAQ (reference sequence). This CDR3 is built from 15 residues. V lost 1 base and J 3 bases, leaving 12 bases between the germline ends. CDR3 protein: CASSLGGRVDTEAFF. The CDR3 region has the DNA TGTGCCAGCAGCTTAGGAGGTCGGGTAGACACTGAAGCTTTCTTT.

This chain links TRBV7-9 with TRBJ2-1; D is unclear. Germline loops: CDR1 SEHNR, CDR2 FQNEAQ (reference sequence). The CDR3 runs to 15 residues. V lost 1 base, J lost 2 bases, and 9 bases lay in between. CDR3 in DNA: TGTGCCAGCAGCTTAGTATATGGGACCTACAATGAGCAGTTCTTC. It is translated as CASSLVYGTYNEQFF.

This chain links TRBV7-9 with TRBJ1-2; 9 bases line up with TRBD1. The germline CDR1 and CDR2 sequences are SEHNR and FQNEAQ (reference sequence). The V and J ends lost 1 base and 3 bases, in that order; junction bases with no gene match: 9. This CDR3 has 17 residues. CDR3 nucleotides: TGTGCCAGCAGCTTAGATCTGGGGACAGGGAGAGACTATGGCTACACCTTC. This gives the protein CASSLDLGTGRDYGYTF.

This chain links TRBV18 with TRBJ2-6, with 7 bases matching TRBD1. Unmatched junction bases numbered 11, after V lost 3 bases and J lost 0 bases. Germline CDR1 is KGHSH and CDR2 is LQKENI. The CDR3 has 19 amino acids. CDR3 DNA: TGTGCCAGCTCACCTAAACGATGGGACAGTTCCTCTGGGGCCAACGTCCTGACTTTC. The encoded protein is CASSPKRWDSSSGANVLTF.

The chain has TRBV28 and TRBJ2-1, with 10 bases lining up with TRBD1. The CDR3 runs to 14 residues. The germline gives CDR1 MDHEN, CDR2 SYDVKM. V trimming: 5 bases; J trimming: 6 bases; junction bases outside the gene matches: 4. DNA of the CDR3: TGTGCCAGCAGTAACCGGGACAGGGGCAATGAGCAGTTCTTC. It encodes CASSNRDRGNEQFF.

This chain joins TRBV4-1 and TRBJ2-2, with TRBD1 matching over 8 bases. The CDR3 sequence is 16 residues long. Germline CDR1 reads MGHRA; CDR2 reads YSYEKL. Trimming took 4 bases from V and 0 from J; bases not matched to a gene: 4. DNA of the CDR3: TGCGCCAGCAGCCTCCCGGGACAGGCGAACACCGGGGAGCTGTTTTTT. Its translation is CASSLPGQANTGELFF.

The chain joins TRBV6-4 to TRBJ1-2, with no clear D. Germline V gene data show CDR1 as MRHNA and CDR2 as SNTAGT. The CDR3 has 12 residues. V was pared by 3 bases and J by 4 bases, with 6 bases between. In DNA form, the CDR3 reads TGTGCCAGCAGTGATGGTGCCTATGGCTACACCTTC. As protein: CASSDGAYGYTF.

CDR3 sequence: CASSQSILAGDDETQYF. The CDR3 DNA reads as TGCGCCAGCAGTCAGTCCATTTTAGCGGGGGACGATGAGACCCAGTACTTC. V and J are TRBV23-1 and TRBJ2-5, with 9 positions matching TRBD2. TRBV23-1 is annotated as an ORF whose role is uncertain. There are 17 residues in the CDR3. After removal of 3 bases from V and 5 bases from J, the junction contained 13 bases not matched to a gene.